One T cell receptor (beta chain) is described in this entry. Its antigen is unknown. One base away there is no much larger clone; base qualities are not given. The data originate from a study of technical replicates of blood from a few donors (dated by TCRdb to 2017 to 2019). Unmatched junction bases come to 4, with V trimmed by 8 bases and J by 6 bases. The CDR3 numbers 13 residues from cysteine through phenylalanine. Solely the CDR3 DNA is kept, with 39 bases framed from the first base. CDR1 and CDR2 are read off the germline V gene (reference sequence) as MNHNY and SVGAGI. The receptor library was made with the immunoSEQ multiplex PCR assay. TCRdb obtained this table from immuneACCESS and retained in-frame rearrangements with V and J assigned. These tables miss some clones; where compared with another copy, unresolved V genes account for less than half of the shortfall, and the remainder is unexplained. The sample contains 60,000 to 90,000 clones, roughly 96% of them found a single time. More than 0.2% of the sample rests with the top ten.

In this chain, TRBV6-6 is recombined with TRBJ1-1; a stretch of 12 junction bases matches TRBD1. The receptor was isolated from a human donor in good health. Sequenced sample: T cells isolated from PBMCs. The DNA is as follows: TGTGCCAGCTGGGACAGGGGGCCCGCTGAAGCTTTCTTT. Its protein is CASWDRGPAEAFF.